The rows below give T cell receptor beta chains drawn from one sample of a study of T cells in localized non-small cell lung cancer. The repertoire was sequenced with immunoSEQ multiplex PCR; TCRdb's copy has only in-frame clones and lacks some. The table includes 8,500 or so clones, approximately 59% detected once. The starting material was lymph node tissue, obtained before any cancer treatment. The receptors come from a male donor at least 60 years old with stage I squamous cell lung carcinoma. Both conserved end residues are part of each CDR3. The order of the fields is D gene, V gene, clone size, J gene, CDR3 protein, CDR3 DNA. The D gene is left open where the match is weak. A clone size is listed for some rows: how often the clone was seen (once, few, many), or a class if it is expanded.

NA,TRBV1,NA,TRBJ1-1,CASSRTGTEITEAFF,TGCGCCAGCAGCCGAACCGGGACAGAGATCACTGAAGCTTTCTTT
NA,TRBV18,NA,TRBJ2-7,CASSLGTMAEQYF,TGTGCCAGCTCACTCGGGACAATGGCCGAGCAGTACTTC
TRBD2,TRBV11-3,NA,TRBJ2-3,CASSWGLADTDTQYF,TGTGCCAGCAGCTGGGGACTAGCGGACACAGATACGCAGTATTTT
NA,TRBV2,NA,TRBJ1-2,CASSSTDYGYTF,TGTGCCAGCAGCTCAACCGACTATGGCTACACCTTC
TRBD2,TRBV12-5,NA,TRBJ2-1,CVSDPSGSPYNEQFF,TGTGTTAGTGACCCCAGCGGGAGTCCCTACAATGAGCAGTTCTTC
NA,TRBV19,NA,TRBJ1-2,CASSTEDRRGYTF,TGTGCCAGTAGTACGGAAGACCGGCGGGGCTACACCTTC
TRBD1,TRBV28,NA,TRBJ1-2,CASSLGGTGNYGYTF,TGTGCCAGCAGTTTAGGGGGGACAGGGAACTATGGCTACACCTTC
TRBD2,TRBV11-3,NA,TRBJ2-1,CASSLRAGVRDEQFF,TGTGCCAGCAGCTTAAGGGCGGGGGTAAGGGATGAGCAGTTCTTC
TRBD1,TRBV19,NA,TRBJ2-5,CASSSSPGQQKTQYF,TGTGCCAGTAGTTCGTCTCCGGGACAGCAAAAGACCCAGTACTTC
TRBD2,TRBV6-8,NA,TRBJ2-3,CAISPTSGRSTDTQYF,TGTGCCATCTCCCCGACTAGCGGGAGAAGTACAGATACGCAGTATTTT
TRBD1,TRBV19,NA,TRBJ2-1,CASSPLRGHEQFF,TGTGCCAGTAGTCCCCTTAGGGGGCATGAGCAGTTCTTC
TRBD1,TRBV11-3,few,TRBJ2-1,CASSLMGQLNEQFF,TGTGCCAGCAGCTTAATGGGACAGCTGAATGAGCAGTTCTTC
TRBD2,TRBV19,NA,TRBJ2-2,CASSTGLAGELFF,TGTGCCAGTAGTACCGGACTAGCCGGGGAGCTGTTTTTT